This T cell receptor beta chain came from a study of blood T cell repertoires in COVID-19. Across the whole study: From the United States, Italy and Spain came samples of acute and convalescent COVID-19. The cDNA or gDNA used as material had been derived from T cells, B-cell-depleted T cells, or PBMCs.

Using immunoSEQ multiplex PCR, the repertoire was profiled, and TCRdb retains in-frame clones only, with some absent. Among approximately 200,000 clones listed, 80% to 85% were seen once. Germline CDR1 MNHEY, CDR2 SMNVEV (reference sequence). This CDR3 spans 11 amino acids. Trimming shortened V by 10 bases and J by 6 bases, and 9 bases separated the two germline ends. The source material was peripheral blood. The TCR sequence derives from a woman in her 30s who had recovered from COVID-19. The J gene is TRBJ2-2, the V gene TRBV27, with a weak D call TRBD2 (6 bases). The DNA of the CDR3 is TGTGCCACTTCGGGGGCCGGGGAGCTGTTTTTT. Its translation is CATSGAGELFF.